These 5 T cell receptor beta chains were all obtained from the same sample, sequenced in a study of T cells after yellow fever vaccination (dated by TCRdb to the late 2010s). Preparation of the library involved 5' RACE. TCRdb shows the sequencer as Illumina NovaSeq 6000. The public reads were run again by TCRdb, first through fastp at Q25 and then through MiXCR, and only productive beta chains were kept. All rows with the same CDR3 protein become a single entry with the most common DNA and genes. The sample records 250,000 to 350,000 distinct CDR3 sequences, 7.5% to 9.5% of which are singletons. Clones ranked in the top ten supply about 3.5% of the sample. In light of the paper, this sample's treatment or condition label describes: live attenuated yellow fever vaccine strain. The starting material was CD4+ T cells sorted from PBMCs, obtained 5 days after the yellow fever booster vaccination. The receptors here all came from a man aged 18-30 years who received the YFV17D yellow fever vaccine.

The gene calls are TRBV20-1 and TRBJ1-1; D may be TRBD1 (5 bases). Per germline, CDR1 DFQATT and CDR2 SNEGSKA (reference sequence). The CDR3 runs to 14 residues. Trimming took 0 bases from V and 6 from J, leaving 14 bases between them. The CDR3 loop reads CSARDRTGVAEAFF. CDR3 nucleotides: TGCAGTGCTAGAGATCGAACAGGTGTCGCTGAAGCTTTCTTT.

This clonotype was counted a few times. The rearrangement joins TRBV20-1 to TRBJ1-1, with a tentative D call TRBD1 (6 bases). This CDR3 has 15 amino acids. Germline V gene sequence: CDR1 DFQATT, CDR2 SNEGSKA (reference sequence). Trimming took off 3 bases at V and 0 bases at J, with 14 bases between the two ends. CDR3 DNA: TGCAGTGCTAGCACGGGGGGCAGGTTGAACACTGAAGCTTTCTTT. The encoded protein is CSASTGGRLNTEAFF.

The chain couples TRBV30 to TRBJ2-7; TRBD2 matches 8 bases. The CDR3 is made up of 15 amino acids. J lost 3 bases, V lost 3 bases, and 10 bases had no gene match. CDR1 is GTSNPN and CDR2 is SVGIG in the germline V gene (reference sequence). The CDR3 coding sequence is TGTGCCTGGAGGAATGGACTAGCCCACTACTACGAGCAGTACTTC. Translation gives CAWRNGLAHYYEQYF.

This clonotype was observed many times. This chain joins TRBV12-3 or TRBV12-4 and TRBJ2-4; 9 bases match TRBD1. V gave up 5 bases and J gave up 1 base; unmatched junction bases: 3. The CDR3 has 15 amino acids. The CDR3 reads CASSPQGAAKNIQYF. DNA of the CDR3: TGTGCCAGCAGTCCACAGGGGGCGGCCAAAAACATTCAGTACTTC.

This clonotype was counted a few times. V is TRBV7-2 and J is TRBJ2-4, with a tentative D call TRBD2 (5 bases). From germline, CDR1 is SGHTA and CDR2 FQGNSA. The germline V and J ends were trimmed by 3 bases and 3 bases, with 12 bases remaining between them. CDR3 length equals 15 residues. CDR3 sequence reads: CASSLAAAGKNIQYF. The CDR3 nucleotides are TGTGCCAGCAGCTTGGCCGCCGCGGGCAAAAACATTCAGTACTTC.